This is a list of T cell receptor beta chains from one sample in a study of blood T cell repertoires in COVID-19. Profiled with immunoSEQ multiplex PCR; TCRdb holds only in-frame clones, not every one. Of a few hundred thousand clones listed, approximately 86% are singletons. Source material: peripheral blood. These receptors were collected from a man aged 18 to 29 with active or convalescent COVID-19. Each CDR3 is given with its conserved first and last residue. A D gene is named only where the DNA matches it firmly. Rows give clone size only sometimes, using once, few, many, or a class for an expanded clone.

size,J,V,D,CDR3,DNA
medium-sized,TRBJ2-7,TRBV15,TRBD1,CATSRGTGGSYEQYF,TGTGCCACCAGCAGAGGGACAGGGGGCTCCTACGAGCAGTACTTC
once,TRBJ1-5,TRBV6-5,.,CASSYGRGNQPQHF,TGTGCCAGCAGTTACGGTCGCGGCAATCAGCCCCAGCATTTT
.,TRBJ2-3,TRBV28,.,CASSLRASPNTNTQYF,TGTGCCAGCAGTTTGCGGGCCTCGCCAAATACAAATACGCAGTATTTT
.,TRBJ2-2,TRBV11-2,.,CASSLVREDRLEAGELFF,TGTGCCAGCAGCTTAGTTAGGGAAGACAGGCTCGAAGCCGGGGAGCTGTTTTTT
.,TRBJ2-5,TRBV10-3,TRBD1,CANAQGAQETQYF,TGTGCCAACGCTCAGGGGGCGCAAGAGACCCAGTACTTC
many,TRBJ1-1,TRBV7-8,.,CASSRTRHTEAFF,TGTGCCAGCAGCCGAACGCGCCACACTGAAGCTTTCTTT
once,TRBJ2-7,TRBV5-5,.,CASSLGKQGVSYEQYF,TGTGCCAGCAGCTTGGGTAAACAGGGCGTTAGTTACGAGCAGTACTTC
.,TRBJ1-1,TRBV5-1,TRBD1,CASSFTGGTEAFF,TGCGCCAGCAGCTTCACAGGGGGTACTGAAGCTTTCTTT
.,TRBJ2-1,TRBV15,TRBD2,CATSAPGLAGAAYNEQFF,TGTGCCACCAGCGCACCGGGACTAGCGGGGGCCGCGTACAATGAGCAGTTCTTC
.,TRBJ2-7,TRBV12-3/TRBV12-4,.,CASSSYYEQYF,TGTGCCAGCAGTTCCTACTACGAGCAGTACTTC
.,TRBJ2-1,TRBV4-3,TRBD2,CASSQEGRAGGGYEQFF,TGCGCCAGCAGCCAAGAGGGGCGGGCGGGAGGAGGGTATGAGCAGTTCTTC
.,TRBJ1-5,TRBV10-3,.,CAISPGHISNQPQHF,TGTGCCATCTCCCCGGGACACATTAGCAATCAGCCCCAGCATTTT
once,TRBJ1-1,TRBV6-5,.,CASSRGTGMNTEAFF,TGTGCCAGCTCAAGGGGGACGGGGATGAACACTGAAGCTTTCTTT
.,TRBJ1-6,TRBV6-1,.,CASSEARGAGSPLHF,TGTGCCAGCAGTGAAGCGCGGGGGGCGGGTTCACCCCTCCACTTT
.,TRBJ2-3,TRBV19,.,CASRGREGPLGVKYF,TGTGCCAGTAGAGGGCGGGAAGGGCCCTTAGGGGTGAAGTATTTT
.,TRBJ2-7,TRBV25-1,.,CASSEFGEQYF,TGTGCCAGCAGTGAATTCGGCGAGCAGTACTTC
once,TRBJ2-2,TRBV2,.,CASSEFRNTGELFF,TGTGCCAGCAGTGAGTTCAGGAACACCGGGGAGCTGTTTTTT
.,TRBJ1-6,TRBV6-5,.,CASSYHGENASPLHF,TGTGCCAGCAGTTACCACGGGGAAAACGCTTCACCCCTCCACTTT
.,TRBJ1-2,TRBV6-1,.,CASSEADIPTGGYTF,TGTGCCAGCAGTGAAGCCGACATCCCAACGGGGGGCTACACCTTC
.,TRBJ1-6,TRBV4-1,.,CASSQAQALLAPLHF,TGCGCCAGCAGCCAAGCTCAGGCTTTACTTGCACCCCTCCACTTT
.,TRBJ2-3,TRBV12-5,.,CASGLSSTDTQYF,TGTGCTAGTGGTTTGTCGAGCACAGATACGCAGTATTTT
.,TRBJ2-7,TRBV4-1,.,CASATGLSGEQYF,TGCGCCAGCGCCACGGGACTCTCAGGGGAGCAGTACTTC
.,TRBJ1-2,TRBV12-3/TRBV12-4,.,CASSVSGVSYTF,TGTGCCAGCAGTGTCTCAGGGGTAAGCTACACCTTC
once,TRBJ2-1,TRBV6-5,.,CASIGPSSYNEQFF,TGTGCCAGCATAGGTCCTAGCTCCTACAATGAGCAGTTCTTC
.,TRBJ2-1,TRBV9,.,CASSVVSSSYNEQFF,TGTGCCAGCAGCGTAGTAAGTAGCTCCTACAATGAGCAGTTCTTC
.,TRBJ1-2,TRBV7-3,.,CASSLMGQSYGYTF,TGTGCCAGCAGCTTAATGGGGCAGAGCTATGGCTACACCTTC
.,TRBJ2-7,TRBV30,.,CARTTGSSYEQYF,TGTGCCCGGACCACAGGGAGCTCCTACGAGCAGTACTTC
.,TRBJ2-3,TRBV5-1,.,CASSLEGQPLTDTQYF,TGCGCCAGCAGCTTGGAAGGACAGCCTTTGACGGATACGCAGTATTTT
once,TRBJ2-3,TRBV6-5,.,CASASGDTQYF,TGTGCCAGCGCTTCCGGTGATACGCAGTATTTT
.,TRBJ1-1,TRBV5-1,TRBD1,CASSLAPTGGNTEAFF,TGCGCCAGCAGCTTGGCCCCGACAGGGGGAAACACTGAAGCTTTCTTT
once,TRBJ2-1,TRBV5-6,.,CASSLMQGVGQFF,TGTGCCAGCAGCCTGATGCAGGGCGTTGGGCAGTTCTTC
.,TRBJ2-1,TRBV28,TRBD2,CASSFPSGGGSSYNEQFF,TGTGCCAGCAGTTTCCCTAGCGGGGGGGGGAGCTCCTACAATGAGCAGTTCTTC